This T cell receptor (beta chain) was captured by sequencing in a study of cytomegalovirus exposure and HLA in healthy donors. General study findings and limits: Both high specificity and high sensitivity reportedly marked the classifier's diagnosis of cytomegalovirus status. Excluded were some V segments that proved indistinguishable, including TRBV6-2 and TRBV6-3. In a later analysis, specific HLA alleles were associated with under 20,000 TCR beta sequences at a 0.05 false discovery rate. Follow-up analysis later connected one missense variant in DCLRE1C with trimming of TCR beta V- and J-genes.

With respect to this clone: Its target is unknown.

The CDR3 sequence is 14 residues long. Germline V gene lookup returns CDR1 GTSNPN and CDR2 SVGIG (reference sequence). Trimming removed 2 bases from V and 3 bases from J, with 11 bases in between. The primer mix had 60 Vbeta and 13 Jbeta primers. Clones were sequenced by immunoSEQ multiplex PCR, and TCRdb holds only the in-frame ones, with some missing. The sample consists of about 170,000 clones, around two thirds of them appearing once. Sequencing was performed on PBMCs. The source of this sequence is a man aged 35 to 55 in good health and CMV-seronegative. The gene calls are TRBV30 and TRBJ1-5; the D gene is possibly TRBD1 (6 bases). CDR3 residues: CAWSSDRNNQPQHF. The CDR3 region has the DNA TGTGCCTGGAGTTCAGACAGGAACAATCAGCCCCAGCATTTT. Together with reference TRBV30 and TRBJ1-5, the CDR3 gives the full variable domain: SQTIHQWPATLVQPVGSPLSLECTVEGTSNPNLYWYRQAAGRGLQLLFYSVGIGQISSEVPQNLSASRPQDRQFILSSKKLLLSDSGFYLCAWSSDRNNQPQHFGDGTRLSIL.